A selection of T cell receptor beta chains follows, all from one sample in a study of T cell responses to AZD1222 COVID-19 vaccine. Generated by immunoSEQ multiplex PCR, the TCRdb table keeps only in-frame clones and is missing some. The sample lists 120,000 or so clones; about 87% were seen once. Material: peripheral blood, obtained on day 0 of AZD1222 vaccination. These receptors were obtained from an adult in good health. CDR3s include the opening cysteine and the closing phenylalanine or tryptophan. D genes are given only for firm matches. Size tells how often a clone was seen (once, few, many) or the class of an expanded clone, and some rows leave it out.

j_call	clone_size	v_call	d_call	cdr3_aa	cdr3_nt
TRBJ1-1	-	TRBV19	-	CASSIKGATEAFF	TGTGCCAGTAGTATTAAAGGGGCCACTGAAGCTTTCTTT
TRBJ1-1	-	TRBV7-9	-	CASSRGQSDAFF	TGTGCCAGCAGTCGTGGACAGTCGGATGCTTTCTTT
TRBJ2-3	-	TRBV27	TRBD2	CASSLAGGLTQYF	TGTGCCAGCAGTTTGGCGGGGGGGCTTACGCAGTATTTT
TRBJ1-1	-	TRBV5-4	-	CASGGMNTEAFF	TGTGCCAGCGGGGGCATGAACACTGAAGCTTTCTTT
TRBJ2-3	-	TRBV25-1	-	CASSPLRGTDTQYF	TGTGCCAGCAGTCCCCTCCGGGGCACAGATACGCAGTATTTT
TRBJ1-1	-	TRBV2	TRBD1	CASRRGQASTEAFF	TGTGCCAGCAGGAGGGGACAGGCGTCCACTGAAGCTTTCTTT
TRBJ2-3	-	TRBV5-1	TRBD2	CASSQTSGGSTDTQYF	TGCGCCAGCAGCCAGACTAGCGGAGGTAGCACAGATACGCAGTATTTT
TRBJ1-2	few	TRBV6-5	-	CASSYSGSTYGYTF	TGTGCCAGCAGTTACTCGGGGTCTACCTATGGCTACACCTTC
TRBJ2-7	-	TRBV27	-	CASSFSVTYEQYF	TGTGCCAGCAGTTTCTCCGTTACCTACGAGCAGTACTTC
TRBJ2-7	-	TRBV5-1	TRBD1	CASSLEGGTGSYEQYF	TGCGCCAGCAGCTTGGAGGGCGGGACAGGATCCTACGAGCAGTACTTC
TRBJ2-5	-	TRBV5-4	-	CASSYGRRQETQYF	TGTGCCAGCAGCTACGGACGTAGACAAGAGACCCAGTACTTC
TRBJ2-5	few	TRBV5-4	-	CASSLAKGAGETQYF	TGTGCCAGCAGCTTGGCCAAGGGGGCGGGGGAGACCCAGTACTTC
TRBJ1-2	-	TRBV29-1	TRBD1	CSVERDRGDYGYTF	TGCAGCGTTGAAAGGGACAGGGGAGACTATGGCTACACCTTC
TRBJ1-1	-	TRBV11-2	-	CASISGWGNTEAFF	TGTGCCAGCATTTCCGGCTGGGGGAACACTGAAGCTTTCTTT
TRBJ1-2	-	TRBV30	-	CAWSASTGYGYTF	TGTGCCTGGAGTGCTTCGACGGGTTATGGCTACACCTTC
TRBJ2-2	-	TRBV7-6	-	CASSLSYRAANTGELFF	TGTGCCAGCAGCCTATCCTATCGGGCCGCGAACACCGGGGAGCTGTTTTTT
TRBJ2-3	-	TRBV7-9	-	CASSPSTGHFDSTDTQYF	TGTGCCAGCAGCCCCTCAACTGGTCACTTCGATAGCACAGATACGCAGTATTTT
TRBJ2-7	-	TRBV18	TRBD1	CASSPPQDRTYEQYF	TGTGCCAGCTCACCACCACAGGACAGGACCTACGAGCAGTACTTC
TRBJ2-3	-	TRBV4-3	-	CASSQDLRGTDTQYF	TGCGCCAGCAGCCAAGATCTCAGGGGCACAGATACGCAGTATTTT
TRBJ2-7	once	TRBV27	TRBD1	CASSNGQGGIIYEQYF	TGTGCCAGCAGTAACGGACAGGGCGGAATTATCTACGAGCAGTACTTC
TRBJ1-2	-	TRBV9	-	CASSVGPANYGYTF	TGTGCCAGCAGCGTAGGGCCAGCTAACTATGGCTACACCTTC
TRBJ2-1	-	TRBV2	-	CASQGPPGYNEQFF	TGTGCCAGCCAAGGTCCCCCGGGCTACAATGAGCAGTTCTTC
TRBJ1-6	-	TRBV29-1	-	CSVGTANSPLHF	TGCAGCGTGGGGACGGCGAATTCACCCCTCCACTTT
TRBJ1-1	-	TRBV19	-	CASTDRVTEAFF	TGTGCCAGTACTGACCGAGTCACTGAAGCTTTCTTT
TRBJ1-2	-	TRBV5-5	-	CASSLAHGGQNGYTF	TGTGCCAGCAGCCTGGCCCACGGGGGGCAGAATGGCTACACCTTC
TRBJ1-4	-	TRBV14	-	CASSQSTQGEEEKLFF	TGTGCCAGCAGCCAATCCACACAGGGAGAAGAGGAAAAACTGTTTTTT
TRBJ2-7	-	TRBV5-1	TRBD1	CASSGTGLEQYF	TGCGCCAGCAGCGGGACAGGGCTCGAGCAGTACTTC
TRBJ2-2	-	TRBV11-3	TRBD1	CASSLGGREAGELFF	TGTGCCAGCAGCCTAGGGGGCAGGGAAGCCGGGGAGCTGTTTTTT
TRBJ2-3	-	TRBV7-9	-	CASSLSRDTQYF	TGTGCCAGCAGTCTTAGCAGGGATACGCAGTATTTT
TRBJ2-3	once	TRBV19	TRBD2	CASSERGRADTQYF	TGTGCCAGTAGTGAGCGAGGGAGGGCAGATACGCAGTATTTT
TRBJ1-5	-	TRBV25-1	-	CASSLGGGQPQHF	TGTGCCAGCAGTCTGGGGGGAGGTCAGCCCCAGCATTTT
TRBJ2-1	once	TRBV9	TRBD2	CASSTTSGAYNEQFF	TGTGCCAGCAGCACGACGAGCGGGGCCTACAATGAGCAGTTCTTC
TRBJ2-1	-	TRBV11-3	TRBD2	CASSLEAGDEQFF	TGTGCCAGCAGCTTAGAGGCGGGAGATGAGCAGTTCTTC
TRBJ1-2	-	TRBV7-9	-	CASSLQQGGGYTF	TGTGCCAGCAGCTTACAACAGGGTGGTGGCTACACCTTC
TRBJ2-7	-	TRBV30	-	CAWSEPGDEQYF	TGTGCCTGGAGTGAACCAGGGGACGAGCAGTACTTC
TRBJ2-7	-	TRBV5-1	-	CASSLAQSEQYF	TGCGCCAGCAGCTTGGCCCAATCCGAGCAGTACTTC
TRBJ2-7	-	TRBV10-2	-	CASSEDYEQYF	TGCGCCAGCAGTGAGGATTACGAGCAGTACTTC
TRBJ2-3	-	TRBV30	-	CAWSVRTRRKNTDTQYF	TGTGCCTGGAGTGTTCGGACCCGCCGGAAAAACACAGATACGCAGTATTTT
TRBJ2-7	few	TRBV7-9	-	CASSLLGGGGEQYF	TGTGCCAGCAGCTTACTTGGGGGAGGTGGCGAGCAGTACTTC
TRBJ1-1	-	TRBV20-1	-	CSASRGHEITEAFF	TGCAGTGCTAGTAGAGGCCATGAAATCACTGAAGCTTTCTTT
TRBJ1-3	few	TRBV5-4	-	CASSPSGTRGNTIYF	TGTGCCAGCAGCCCCTCCGGGACGCGTGGAAACACCATATATTTT
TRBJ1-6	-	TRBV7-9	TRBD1	CASSPGTENSPLHF	TGTGCCAGCAGCCCCGGGACAGAGAATTCACCCCTCCACTTT
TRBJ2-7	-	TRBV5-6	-	CASSAGPFYEQYF	TGTGCCAGCAGCGCCGGCCCCTTCTACGAGCAGTACTTC
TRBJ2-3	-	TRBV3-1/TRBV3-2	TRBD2	CASSYGLAGVLDTQYF	TGTGCCAGCAGTTACGGACTAGCGGGGGTATTAGATACGCAGTATTTT
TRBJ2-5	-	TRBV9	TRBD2	CASSVGGRAGETQYF	TGTGCCAGCAGCGTAGGCGGGAGGGCCGGAGAGACCCAGTACTTC
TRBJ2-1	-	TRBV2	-	CASSVIQGGEQFF	TGTGCCAGCAGTGTAATACAGGGCGGTGAGCAGTTCTTC
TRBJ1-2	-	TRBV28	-	CASSTPGAVYGYTF	TGTGCCAGCAGTACCCCGGGGGCGGTCTATGGCTACACCTTC
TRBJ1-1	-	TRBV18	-	CASSLRQGWMNTEAFF	TGTGCCAGCTCGCTCCGCCAGGGATGGATGAACACTGAAGCTTTCTTT
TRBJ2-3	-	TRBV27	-	CASSFFGTDTQYF	TGTGCCAGCAGTTTCTTTGGAACAGATACGCAGTATTTT
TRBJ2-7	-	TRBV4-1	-	CASSQEGGTTYEQYF	TGCGCCAGCAGCCAAGAGGGGGGCACAACCTACGAGCAGTACTTC
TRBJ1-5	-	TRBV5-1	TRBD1	CASSLYGTDSNQPQHF	TGCGCCAGCAGCTTGTATGGGACAGATAGCAATCAGCCCCAGCATTTT
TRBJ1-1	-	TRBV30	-	CAWRGHRLNMNTEAFF	TGTGCCTGGAGAGGACACCGATTAAACATGAACACTGAAGCTTTCTTT
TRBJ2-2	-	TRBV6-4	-	CASSDTFSGELFF	TGTGCCAGCAGTGACACCTTTAGCGGGGAGCTGTTTTTT
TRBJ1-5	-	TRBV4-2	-	CASSREGDDQPQHF	TGTGCCAGCAGCCGGGAGGGGGACGATCAGCCCCAGCATTTT
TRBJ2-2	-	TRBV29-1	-	CSVAVSVQGELFF	TGCAGCGTTGCGGTTAGCGTACAAGGGGAGCTGTTTTTT
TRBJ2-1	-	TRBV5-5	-	CASSPTAGEQFF	TGTGCCAGCAGCCCCACGGCCGGAGAGCAGTTCTTC